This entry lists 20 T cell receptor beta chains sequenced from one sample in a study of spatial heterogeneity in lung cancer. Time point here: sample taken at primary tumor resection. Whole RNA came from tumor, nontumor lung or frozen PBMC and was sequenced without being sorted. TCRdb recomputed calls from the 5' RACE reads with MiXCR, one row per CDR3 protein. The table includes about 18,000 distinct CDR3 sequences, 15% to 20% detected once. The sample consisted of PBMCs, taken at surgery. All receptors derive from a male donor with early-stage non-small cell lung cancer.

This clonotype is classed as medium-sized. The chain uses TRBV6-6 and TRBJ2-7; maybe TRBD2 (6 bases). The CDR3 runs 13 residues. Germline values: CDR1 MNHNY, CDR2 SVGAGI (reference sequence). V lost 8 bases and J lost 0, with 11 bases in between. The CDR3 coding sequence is TGTGCCAGCGCCCTGGGGGGCTCCTACGAGCAGTACTTC. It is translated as CASALGGSYEQYF.

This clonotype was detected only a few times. The CDR3 sequence: CSGQVINEQFF. CDR3 nucleotides: TGCAGTGGCCAGGTGATAAATGAGCAGTTCTTC. The V and J genes are TRBV20-1 and TRBJ2-1; D call uncertain. This CDR3 contains 11 residues. V dropped 7 bases and J dropped 7 bases, with 11 bases sitting between them. Looked up from germline, CDR1 is DFQATT and CDR2 is SNEGSKA (reference sequence).

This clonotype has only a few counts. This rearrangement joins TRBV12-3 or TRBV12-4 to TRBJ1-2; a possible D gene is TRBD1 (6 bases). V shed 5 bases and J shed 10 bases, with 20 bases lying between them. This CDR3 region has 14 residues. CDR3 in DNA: TGTGCCAGCAGTACGAACCGGGACAAGGACCTCTACACCTTC. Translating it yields CASSTNRDKDLYTF.

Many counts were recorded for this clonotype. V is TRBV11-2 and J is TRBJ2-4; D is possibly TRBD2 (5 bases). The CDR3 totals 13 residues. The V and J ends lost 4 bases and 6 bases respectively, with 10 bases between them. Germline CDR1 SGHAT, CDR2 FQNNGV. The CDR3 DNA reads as TGTGCCAGCAGCTGGAGGACGAGAAACATTCAGTACTTC. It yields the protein CASSWRTRNIQYF.

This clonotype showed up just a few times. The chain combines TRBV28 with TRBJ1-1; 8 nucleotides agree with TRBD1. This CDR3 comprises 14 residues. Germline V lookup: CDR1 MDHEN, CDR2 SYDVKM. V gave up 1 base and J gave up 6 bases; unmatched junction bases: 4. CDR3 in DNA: TGTGCCAGCAGTTTATTCGACAGGGGCGCTGAAGCTTTCTTT. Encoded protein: CASSLFDRGAEAFF.

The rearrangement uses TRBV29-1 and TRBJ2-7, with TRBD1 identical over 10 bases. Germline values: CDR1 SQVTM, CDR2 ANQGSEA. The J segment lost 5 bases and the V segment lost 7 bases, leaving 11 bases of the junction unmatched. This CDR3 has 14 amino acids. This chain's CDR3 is CSAERGQGYHEQYF. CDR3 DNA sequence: TGCAGCGCTGAGAGGGGACAGGGGTACCACGAGCAGTACTTC.

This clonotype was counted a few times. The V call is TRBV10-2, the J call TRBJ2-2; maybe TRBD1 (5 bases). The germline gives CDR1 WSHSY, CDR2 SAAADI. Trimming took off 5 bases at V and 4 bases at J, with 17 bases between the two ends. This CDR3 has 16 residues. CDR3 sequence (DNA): TGCGCCAGCAGTCAACAGGCCTCTTTGTTCACCGGGGAGCTGTTTTTT. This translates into CASSQQASLFTGELFF.

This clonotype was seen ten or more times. CDR3 residues: CASSIRGRNNEQFF. The CDR3 DNA follows: TGTGCCAGCAGCATAAGGGGTAGGAACAATGAGCAGTTCTTC. The chain joins TRBV7-9 to TRBJ2-1; a weak D match, TRBD1 (5 bases). Germline values: CDR1 SEHNR, CDR2 FQNEAQ (reference sequence). V lost 5 bases and J 5 bases, leaving 13 bases between the germline ends. The CDR3 loop spans 14 amino acids. The full variable domain, rest sourced from reference TRBV7-9 and TRBJ2-1, is DTGVSQNPRHKITKRGQNVTFRCDPISEHNRLYWYRQTLGQGPEFLTYFQNEAQLEKSRLLSDRFSAERPKGSFSTLEIQRTEQGDSAMYLCASSIRGRNNEQFFGPGTRLTVL.

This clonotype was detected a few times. This chain's CDR3 is CASSLATGGLSGELFF. In DNA form, the CDR3 reads TGCGCCAGCAGCTTAGCCACAGGGGGCCTCTCCGGGGAGCTGTTTTTT. The V gene is TRBV5-1, the J gene TRBJ2-2; the match to TRBD1 covers 9 bases. The CDR3 contains 16 residues. The germline gives CDR1 SGHRS, CDR2 YFSETQ. V lost 2 bases and J lost 6; bases outside the gene matches: 8.

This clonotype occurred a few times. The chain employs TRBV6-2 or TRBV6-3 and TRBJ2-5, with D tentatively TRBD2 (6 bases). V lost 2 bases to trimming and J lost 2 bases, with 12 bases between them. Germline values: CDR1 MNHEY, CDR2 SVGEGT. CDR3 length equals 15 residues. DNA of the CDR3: TGTGCCAGCAGTTACGAAGGAGGGGCACAAGAGACCCAGTACTTC. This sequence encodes CASSYEGGAQETQYF.

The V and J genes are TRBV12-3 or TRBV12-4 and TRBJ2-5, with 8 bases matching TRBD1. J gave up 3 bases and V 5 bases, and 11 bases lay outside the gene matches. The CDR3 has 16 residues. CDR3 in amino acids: CASSRDYGQGEETQYF. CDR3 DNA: TGTGCCAGCAGTCGCGATTACGGACAGGGAGAAGAGACCCAGTACTTC.

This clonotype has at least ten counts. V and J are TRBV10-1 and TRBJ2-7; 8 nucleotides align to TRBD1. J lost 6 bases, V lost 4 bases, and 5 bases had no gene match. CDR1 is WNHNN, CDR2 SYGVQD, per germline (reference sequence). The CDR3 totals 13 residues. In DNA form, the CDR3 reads TGCGCCAGCAGTGCTTTTGGACAGGGCGAGCAGTACTTC. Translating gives CASSAFGQGEQYF.

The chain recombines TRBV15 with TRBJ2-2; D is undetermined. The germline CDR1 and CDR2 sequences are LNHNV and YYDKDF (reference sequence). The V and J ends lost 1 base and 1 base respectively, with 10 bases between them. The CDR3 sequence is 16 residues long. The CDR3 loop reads CATSRGERVNTGELFF. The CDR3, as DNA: TGTGCCACCAGCAGAGGAGAGAGAGTGAACACCGGGGAGCTGTTTTTT.

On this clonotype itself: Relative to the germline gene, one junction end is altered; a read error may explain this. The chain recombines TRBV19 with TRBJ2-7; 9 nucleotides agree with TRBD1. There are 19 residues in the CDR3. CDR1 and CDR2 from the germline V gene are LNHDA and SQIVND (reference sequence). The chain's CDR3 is CASSIDPGQGGIRSYEQYF. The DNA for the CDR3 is TGTGCCAGTAGTATAGATCCGGGACAGGGTGGTATCAGGTCCTATGAGCAGTACTTC.

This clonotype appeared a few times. In DNA form, the CDR3 reads TGCAGCGTTGAAGAGACAGGTCCTTCGGGGAACACCATATATTTT. Protein: CSVEETGPSGNTIYF. The chain couples TRBV29-1 to TRBJ1-3, with a weak D call TRBD1 (6 bases). The CDR3 sequence is 15 residues long. CDR1 is SQVTM, CDR2 ANQGSEA, per germline. With 0 bases removed from V and 7 bases from J, the gap between germline ends came to 16 bases.

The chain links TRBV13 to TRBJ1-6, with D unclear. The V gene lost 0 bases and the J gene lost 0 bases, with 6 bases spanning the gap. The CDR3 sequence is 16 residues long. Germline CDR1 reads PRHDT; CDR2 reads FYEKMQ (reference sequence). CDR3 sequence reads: CASSLGQSSYNSPLHF. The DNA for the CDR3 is TGTGCCAGCAGCTTAGGACAGAGCTCCTATAATTCACCCCTCCACTTT.

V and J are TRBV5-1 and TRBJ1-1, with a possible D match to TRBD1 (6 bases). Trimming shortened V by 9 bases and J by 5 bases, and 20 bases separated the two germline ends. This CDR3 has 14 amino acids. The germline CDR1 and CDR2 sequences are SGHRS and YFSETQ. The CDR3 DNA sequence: TGCGCCACCTCTCAGGGGACAAGGGAGACTGAAGCTTTCTTT. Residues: CATSQGTRETEAFF.

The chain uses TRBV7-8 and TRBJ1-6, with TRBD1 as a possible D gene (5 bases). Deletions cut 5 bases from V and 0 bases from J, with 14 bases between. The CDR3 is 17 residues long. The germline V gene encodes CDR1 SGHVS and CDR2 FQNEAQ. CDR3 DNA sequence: TGTGCCAGCAGCATGGGGCGGAGAAGCTCCTATAATTCACCCCTCCACTTT. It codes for CASSMGRRSSYNSPLHF. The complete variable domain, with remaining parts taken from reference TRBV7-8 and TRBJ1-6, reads GAGVSQSPRYKVAKRGQDVALRCDPISGHVSLFWYQQALGQGPEFLTYFQNEAQLDKSGLPSDRFFAERPEGSVSTLKIQRTQQEDSAVYLCASSMGRRSSYNSPLHFGNGTRLTVT.

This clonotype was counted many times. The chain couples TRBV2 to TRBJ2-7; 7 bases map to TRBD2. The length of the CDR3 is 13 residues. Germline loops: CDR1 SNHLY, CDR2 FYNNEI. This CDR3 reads CTNAEQGGYEQYF. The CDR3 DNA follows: TGTACCAACGCTGAGCAGGGAGGGTACGAGCAGTACTTC.

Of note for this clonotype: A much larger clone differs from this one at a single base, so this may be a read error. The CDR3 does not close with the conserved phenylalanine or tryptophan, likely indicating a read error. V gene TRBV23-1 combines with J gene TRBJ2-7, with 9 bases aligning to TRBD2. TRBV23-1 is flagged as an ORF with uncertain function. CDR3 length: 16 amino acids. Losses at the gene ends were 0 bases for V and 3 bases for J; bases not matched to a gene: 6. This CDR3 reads CASSQSGIAGDYEQYL. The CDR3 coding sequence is TGCGCCAGCAGTCAATCAGGAATAGCGGGGGACTACGAGCAGTACCTC.